This T cell receptor (beta chain) was identified in a study of identical twins. Study conclusions and caveats: Not following the same donors, the study drew its conclusions from cross-sectional statistical analysis. Monozygotic twin pairs showed more out-of-frame TCR alpha sharing than models estimated. Among beta out-of-frame sequences, excess sharing between twins appeared weaker. The more abundant beta clonotypes in cord blood had fewer insertions, and memory repertoires did not show this.

TCRdb reprocessed the 5' RACE reads with MiXCR, giving one entry per CDR3 protein. Altogether a few hundred thousand distinct CDR3 sequences are present, roughly 10% being singletons, with the ten largest covering around 7.1%. Note on this clonotype: The antigen remains unidentified.

This CDR3 spans 16 amino acids. Germline V CDR1 and CDR2: LNHNV, YYDKDF (reference sequence). The V gene lost 3 bases and the J gene lost 8 bases, with 21 bases spanning the gap. This same sample was also taken into another study, of yellow fever vaccine responses in identical twins.

The sequencing input was CD8+ T cells sorted from blood. The source is a woman in her late teens or twenties in good health. The V and J genes are TRBV15 and TRBJ2-3; D unresolved. CDR3 in amino acids: CATSSTTALMRSTQYF. For the CDR3, the DNA is TGTGCCACCAGCAGTACTACCGCCCTAATGAGGAGTACGCAGTATTTT. The complete variable domain, with remaining parts taken from reference TRBV15 and TRBJ2-3, reads DAMVIQNPRYQVTQFGKPVTLSCSQTLNHNVMYWYQQKSSQAPKLLFHYYDKDFNNEADTPDNFQSRRPNTSFCFLDIRSPGLGDTAMYLCATSSTTALMRSTQYFGPGTRLTVL.